The source of this T cell receptor (beta chain) is a study of T cell responses to AZD1222 COVID-19 vaccine. Study conclusions and caveats: In a largely white British group with more females than males, clonal diversity was possibly underestimated. Only a handful of AZD1222 recipients tested seropositive at baseline. Only after the peak T cell response were repertoires sampled. Spike-specific TCR breadth rose after two AZD1222 doses, and depth rose as well.

The sample holds one count of this clone. The antigen remains unidentified. Germline CDR1 is SEHNR and CDR2 is FQNEAQ (reference sequence). Trimming took 5 bases from V and 5 from J, leaving 13 bases between them. The CDR3 contains 13 residues. The table came from immunoSEQ multiplex PCR; TCRdb's copy has only in-frame clones and leaves some out. In the table there are 110,000 to 150,000 clones, roughly 90% of which are singletons. This sequence was found in an adult in good health. The rearrangement joins TRBV7-9 to TRBJ2-7, with D unclear. The input for sequencing was peripheral blood, taken on day 0 of AZD1222 vaccination. The CDR3 DNA sequence: TGTGCCAGCAGCCCCGCGTCGCACCACGAGCAGTACTTC. Amino acid sequence: CASSPASHHEQYF. Supplemented by reference TRBV7-9 and TRBJ2-7, the full variable domain reads DTGVSQNPRHKITKRGQNVTFRCDPISEHNRLYWYRQTLGQGPEFLTYFQNEAQLEKSRLLSDRFSAERPKGSFSTLEIQRTEQGDSAMYLCASSPASHHEQYFGPGTRLTVT.